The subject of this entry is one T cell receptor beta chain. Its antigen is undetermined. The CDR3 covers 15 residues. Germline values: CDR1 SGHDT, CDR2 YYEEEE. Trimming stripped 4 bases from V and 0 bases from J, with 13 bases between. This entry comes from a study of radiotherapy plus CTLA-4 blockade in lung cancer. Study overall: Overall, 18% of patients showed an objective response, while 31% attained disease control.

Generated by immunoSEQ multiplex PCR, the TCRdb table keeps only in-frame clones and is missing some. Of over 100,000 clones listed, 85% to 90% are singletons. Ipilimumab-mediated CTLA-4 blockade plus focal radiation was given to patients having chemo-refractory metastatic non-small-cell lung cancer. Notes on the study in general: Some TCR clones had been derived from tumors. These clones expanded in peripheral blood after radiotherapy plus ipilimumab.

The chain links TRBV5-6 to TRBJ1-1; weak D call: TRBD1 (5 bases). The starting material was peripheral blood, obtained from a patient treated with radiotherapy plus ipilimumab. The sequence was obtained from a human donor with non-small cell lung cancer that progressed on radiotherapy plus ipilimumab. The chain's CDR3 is CASSNLGAVNTEAFF. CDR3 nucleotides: TGTGCCAGCAGCAACTTAGGGGCGGTGAACACTGAAGCTTTCTTT.